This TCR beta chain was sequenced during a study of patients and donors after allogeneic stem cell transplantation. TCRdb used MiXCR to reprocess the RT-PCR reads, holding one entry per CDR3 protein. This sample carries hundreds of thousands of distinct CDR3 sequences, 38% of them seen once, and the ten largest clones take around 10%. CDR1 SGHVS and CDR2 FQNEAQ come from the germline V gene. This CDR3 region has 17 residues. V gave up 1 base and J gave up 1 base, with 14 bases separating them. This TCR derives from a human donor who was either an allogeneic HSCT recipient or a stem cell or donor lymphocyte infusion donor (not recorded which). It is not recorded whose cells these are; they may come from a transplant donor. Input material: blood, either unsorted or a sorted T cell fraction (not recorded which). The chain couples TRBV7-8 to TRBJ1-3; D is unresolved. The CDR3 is CASSLGQSYSSGNTIYF. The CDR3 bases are TGTGCCAGCAGCTTAGGGCAGAGCTACTCATCTGGAAACACCATATATTTT.